This T cell receptor beta chain appears in the sequencing data of a study of blood T cell repertoires in COVID-19. Study summary: The United States, Italy and Spain provided the acute and convalescent COVID-19 samples. PBMCs, B-cell-depleted T cells, or T cells were the source of the cDNA or gDNA that made up the material.

Produced via immunoSEQ multiplex PCR; TCRdb's table is partial and in-frame only. The sample holds about 250,000 clones, approximately 80% seen once. V was pared by 10 bases and J by 1 base, with 15 bases of the junction left unmatched. This CDR3 spans 16 amino acids. The germline V gene encodes CDR1 LNHDA and CDR2 SQIVND (reference sequence). Source material: peripheral blood. This TCR derives from an older woman with active or convalescent COVID-19. This chain links TRBV19 with TRBJ1-1; 7 nucleotides align to TRBD1. CDR3 DNA: TGTGCCACAAGCACTTACCGGGGACAGCCGAACACTGAAGCTTTCTTT. Protein sequence: CATSTYRGQPNTEAFF.